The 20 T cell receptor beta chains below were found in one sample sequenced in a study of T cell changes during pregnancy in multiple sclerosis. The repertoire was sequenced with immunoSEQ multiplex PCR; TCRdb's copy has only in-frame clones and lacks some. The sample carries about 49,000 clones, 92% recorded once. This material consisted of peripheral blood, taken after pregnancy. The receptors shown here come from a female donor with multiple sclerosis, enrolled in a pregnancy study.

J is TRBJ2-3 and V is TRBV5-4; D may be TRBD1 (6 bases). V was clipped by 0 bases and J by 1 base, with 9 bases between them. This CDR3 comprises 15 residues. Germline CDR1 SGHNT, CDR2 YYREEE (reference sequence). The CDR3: CASSLGGRGTDTQYF. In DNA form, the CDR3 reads TGTGCCAGCAGCTTGGGGGGGCGCGGCACAGATACGCAGTATTTT.

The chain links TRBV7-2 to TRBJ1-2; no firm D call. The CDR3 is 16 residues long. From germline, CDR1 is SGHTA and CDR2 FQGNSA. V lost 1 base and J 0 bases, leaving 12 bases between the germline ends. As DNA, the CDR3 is TGTGCCAGCAGCTTAGTTATTGTGAGTGCTAACTATGGCTACACCTTC. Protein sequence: CASSLVIVSANYGYTF.

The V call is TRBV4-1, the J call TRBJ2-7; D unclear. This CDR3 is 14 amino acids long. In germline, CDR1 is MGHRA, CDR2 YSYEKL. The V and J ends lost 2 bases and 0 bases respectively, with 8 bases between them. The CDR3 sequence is CASSQPSVSYEQYF. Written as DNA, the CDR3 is TGCGCCAGCAGCCAACCGTCGGTCTCCTACGAGCAGTACTTC.

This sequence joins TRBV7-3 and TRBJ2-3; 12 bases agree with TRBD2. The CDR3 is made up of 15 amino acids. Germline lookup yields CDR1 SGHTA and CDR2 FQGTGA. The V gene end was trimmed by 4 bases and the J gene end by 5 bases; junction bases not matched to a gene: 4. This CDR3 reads CASSSSGGALDTQYF. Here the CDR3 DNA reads TGTGCCAGCAGCTCTAGCGGGGGGGCGTTAGATACGCAGTATTTT.

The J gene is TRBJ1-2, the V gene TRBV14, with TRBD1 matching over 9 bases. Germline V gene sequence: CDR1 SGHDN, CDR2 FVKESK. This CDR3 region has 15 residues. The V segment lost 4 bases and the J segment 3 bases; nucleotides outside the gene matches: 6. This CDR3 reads CASSRYRDRDYGYTF. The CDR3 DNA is TGTGCCAGCAGCCGATACCGGGACAGGGACTATGGCTACACCTTC.

CDR3 region: CASSLSFGGTDTQYF. The CDR3, as DNA: TGTGCCAGCAGCTTGTCCTTCGGCGGGACAGATACGCAGTATTTT. This rearrangement joins TRBV11-2 to TRBJ2-3, with TRBD2 as a possible D gene (5 bases). CDR1 and CDR2 (germline): SGHAT, FQNNGV. The length of the CDR3 is 15 residues. The V gene lost 3 bases and the J gene lost 3 bases, with 13 bases spanning the gap.

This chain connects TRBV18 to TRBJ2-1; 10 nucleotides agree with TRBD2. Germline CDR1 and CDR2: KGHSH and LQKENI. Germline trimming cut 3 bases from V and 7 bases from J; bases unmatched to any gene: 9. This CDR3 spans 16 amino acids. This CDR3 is CASSPLTSGPKNEQFF. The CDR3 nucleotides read TGTGCCAGCTCACCTTTGACTAGCGGGCCCAAAAATGAGCAGTTCTTC. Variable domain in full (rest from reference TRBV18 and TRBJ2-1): NAGVMQNPRHLVRRRGQEARLRCSPMKGHSHVYWYRQLPEEGLKFMVYLQKENIIDESGMPKERFSAEFPKEGPSILRIQQVVRGDSAAYFCASSPLTSGPKNEQFFGPGTRLTVL.

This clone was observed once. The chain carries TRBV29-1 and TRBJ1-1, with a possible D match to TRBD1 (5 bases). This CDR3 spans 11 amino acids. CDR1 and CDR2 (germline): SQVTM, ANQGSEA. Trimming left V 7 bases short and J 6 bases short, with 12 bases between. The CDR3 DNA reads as TGCAGCGGTGGCGGGGGTGCTGAAGCTTTCTTT. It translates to CSGGGGAEAFF.

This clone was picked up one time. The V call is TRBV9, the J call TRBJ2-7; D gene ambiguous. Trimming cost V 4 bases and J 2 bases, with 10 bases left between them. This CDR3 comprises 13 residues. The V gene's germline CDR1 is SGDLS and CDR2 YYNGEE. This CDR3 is CASSTESAYEQYF. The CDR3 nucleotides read TGTGCCAGCAGCACCGAGAGCGCCTACGAGCAGTACTTC.

The CDR3 nucleotides read TGTGCCATCCGTAAGGGACTAGCGGGGAATGAGCAGTTCTTC. Translation: CAIRKGLAGNEQFF. The V and J genes are TRBV6-1 and TRBJ2-1, with 13 nucleotides matching TRBD2. Germline V gene lookup returns CDR1 MNHNS and CDR2 SASEGT. The J segment lost 7 bases and the V segment lost 10 bases, leaving 7 bases of the junction unmatched. CDR3 length equals 14 residues.

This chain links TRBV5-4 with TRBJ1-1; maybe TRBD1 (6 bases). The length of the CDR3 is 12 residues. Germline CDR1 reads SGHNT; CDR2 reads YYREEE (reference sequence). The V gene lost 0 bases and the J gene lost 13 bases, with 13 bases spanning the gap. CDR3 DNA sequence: TGTGCCAGCAGCTTGGAGCGGACAGAGGTTTTCTTT. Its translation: CASSLERTEVFF.

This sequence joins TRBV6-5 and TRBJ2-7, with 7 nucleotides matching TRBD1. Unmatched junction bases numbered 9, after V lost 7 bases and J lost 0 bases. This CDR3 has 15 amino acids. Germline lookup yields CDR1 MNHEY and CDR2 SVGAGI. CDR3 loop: CASTHRGRISYEQYF. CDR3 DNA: TGTGCCAGCACCCACAGGGGCCGAATCTCCTACGAGCAGTACTTC.

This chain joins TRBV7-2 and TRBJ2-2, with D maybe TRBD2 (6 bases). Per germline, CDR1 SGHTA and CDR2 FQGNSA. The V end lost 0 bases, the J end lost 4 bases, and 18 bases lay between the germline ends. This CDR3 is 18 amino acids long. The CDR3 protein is CASSLAGGNGGPTGELFF. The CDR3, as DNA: TGTGCCAGCAGCTTAGCGGGAGGAAATGGAGGACCCACCGGGGAGCTGTTTTTT.

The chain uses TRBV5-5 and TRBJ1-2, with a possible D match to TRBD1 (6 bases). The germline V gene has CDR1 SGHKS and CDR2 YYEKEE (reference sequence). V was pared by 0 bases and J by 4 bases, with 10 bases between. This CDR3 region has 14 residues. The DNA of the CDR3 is TGTGCCAGCAGCTTGGAACAGGGAACCTATGGCTACACCTTC. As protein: CASSLEQGTYGYTF. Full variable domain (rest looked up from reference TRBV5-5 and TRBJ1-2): DAGVTQSPTHLIKTRGQQVTLRCSPISGHKSVSWYQQVLGQGPQFIFQYYEKEERGRGNFPDRFSARQFPNYSSELNVNALLLGDSALYLCASSLEQGTYGYTFGSGTRLTVV.

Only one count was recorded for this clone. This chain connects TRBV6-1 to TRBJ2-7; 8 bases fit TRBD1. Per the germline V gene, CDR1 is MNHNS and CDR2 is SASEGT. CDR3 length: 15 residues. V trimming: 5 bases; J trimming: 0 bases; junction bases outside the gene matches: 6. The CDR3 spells CASSRQGSLSYEQYF. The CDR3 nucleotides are TGTGCCAGCAGTCGACAGGGGTCCCTCTCCTACGAGCAGTACTTC.

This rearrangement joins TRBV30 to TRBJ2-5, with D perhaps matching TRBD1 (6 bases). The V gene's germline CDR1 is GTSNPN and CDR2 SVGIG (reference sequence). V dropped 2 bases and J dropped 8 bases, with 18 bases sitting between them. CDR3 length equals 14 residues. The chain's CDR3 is CAWSFTGTPDTQYF. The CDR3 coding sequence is TGTGCCTGGAGTTTTACAGGGACCCCCGATACCCAGTACTTC. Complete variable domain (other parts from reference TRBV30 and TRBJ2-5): SQTIHQWPATLVQPVGSPLSLECTVEGTSNPNLYWYRQAAGRGLQLLFYSVGIGQISSEVPQNLSASRPQDRQFILSSKKLLLSDSGFYLCAWSFTGTPDTQYFGPGTRLLVL.

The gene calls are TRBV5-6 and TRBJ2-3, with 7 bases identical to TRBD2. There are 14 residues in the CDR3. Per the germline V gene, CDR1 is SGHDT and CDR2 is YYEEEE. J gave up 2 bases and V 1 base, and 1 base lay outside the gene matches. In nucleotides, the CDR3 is TGTGCCAGCAGCTTGACTAGCGCCACAGATACGCAGTATTTT. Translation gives CASSLTSATDTQYF.

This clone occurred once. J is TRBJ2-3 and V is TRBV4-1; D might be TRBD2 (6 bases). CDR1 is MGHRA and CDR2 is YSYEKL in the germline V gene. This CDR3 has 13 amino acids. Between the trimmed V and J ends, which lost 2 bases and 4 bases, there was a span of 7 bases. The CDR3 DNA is TGCGCCAGCAGCCAAACTAGCCCAGATACGCAGTATTTT. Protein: CASSQTSPDTQYF.

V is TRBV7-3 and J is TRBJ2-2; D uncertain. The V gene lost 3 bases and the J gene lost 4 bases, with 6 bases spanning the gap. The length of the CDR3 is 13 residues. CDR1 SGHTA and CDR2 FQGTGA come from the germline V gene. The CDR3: CASSFQITGELFF. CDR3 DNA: TGTGCCAGCAGCTTCCAGATCACCGGGGAGCTGTTTTTT.

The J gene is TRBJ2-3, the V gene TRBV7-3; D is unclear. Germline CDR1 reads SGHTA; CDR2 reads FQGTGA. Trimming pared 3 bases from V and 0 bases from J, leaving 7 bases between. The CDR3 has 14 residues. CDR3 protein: CASSLRSSTDTQYF. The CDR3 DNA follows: TGTGCCAGCAGCTTGAGGTCTAGCACAGATACGCAGTATTTT.